A single sample gave rise to the 8 T cell receptor beta chains below, sequenced in a study of T cells in Graves' hyperthyroidism and ophthalmopathy. RNA transcripts yielded amplified TCR beta CDR3 regions. During a first-round RT-PCR of the TCR CDR3, the HTBI primer set was used. TCRdb redid the calling of the multiplex PCR reads with MiXCR, one entry per CDR3 protein. The table includes about 840,000 distinct CDR3 sequences, approximately 40% detected once. Sequencing used blood. These receptors all come from a man aged 18 to 30 with Graves' hyperthyroidism.

Regarding this clonotype: The germline gene is not matched at one end of the junction; a read error may be the cause. The genes are TRBV10-3 and TRBJ2-7, with D possibly being TRBD1 or TRBD2 (5 bases each). Germline V gene lookup returns CDR1 ENHRY and CDR2 SYGVKD. CDR3 length: 15 residues. This chain's CDR3 is CASSYGDAGWMEQYF. DNA for the CDR3: TGTGCCAGCAGTTATGGGGACGCAGGGTGGATGGAGCAGTACTTC.

The table lists this clonotype with a few counts. The chain couples TRBV12-3 or TRBV12-4 to TRBJ1-6, with D perhaps TRBD1 (5 bases). The CDR3 extends over 14 amino acids. V lost 4 bases to trimming and J lost 6 bases, with 10 bases between them. The CDR3 here is CASSSGVSNSPLHF. The CDR3 DNA reads TGTGCCAGCAGTTCGGGGGTCTCTAATTCACCCCTCCACTTT.

This clonotype has only a few counts. The rearrangement joins TRBV20-1 to TRBJ2-5, with 9 bases aligning to TRBD2. V gave up 0 bases and J gave up 5 bases; unmatched junction bases: 10. Per the germline V gene, CDR1 is DFQATT and CDR2 is SNEGSKA (reference sequence). CDR3 length equals 16 residues. CDR3 nucleotide sequence: TGCAGTGCTAGAGATCTAGCGGGGAGGGCCGGGGAGACCCAGTACTTC. Translated, it gives CSARDLAGRAGETQYF.

The sample holds many counts of this clonotype. The chain couples TRBV14 to TRBJ1-6, with D possibly matching TRBD1 (5 bases). Germline V gives CDR1 SGHDN, CDR2 FVKESK. This CDR3 has 15 residues. V lost 2 bases to trimming and J lost 7 bases, with 12 bases between them. Here the CDR3 reads CASSQSSRGNSPLHF. The CDR3 coding sequence is TGTGCCAGCAGCCAATCGTCGAGGGGCAATTCACCCCTCCACTTT.

The J gene is TRBJ2-5, the V gene TRBV9; the D gene is possibly TRBD1 (6 bases). Trimming left V 7 bases short and J 5 bases short, with 18 bases between. Looked up from germline, CDR1 is SGDLS and CDR2 is YYNGEE. The CDR3 has 14 residues. The CDR3 DNA follows: TGTGCCAGCGGCCCCTTAGGGGGTGGCGAGACCCAGTACTTC. This sequence encodes CASGPLGGGETQYF.

This clonotype has only a few counts. This CDR3 is CASSETSGRPQETQYF. CDR3 sequence (DNA): TGTGCCAGCAGTGAAACCAGCGGGCGCCCCCAAGAGACCCAGTACTTC. The rearrangement joins TRBV2 to TRBJ2-5; a weak D match, TRBD2 (6 bases). Germline V gene data show CDR1 as SNHLY and CDR2 as FYNNEI. The CDR3 is 16 residues long. Deletions cut 2 bases from V and 1 base from J, with 14 bases between.

The chain uses TRBV14 and TRBJ1-4; 9 bases are a match to TRBD1. J lost 8 bases, V lost 3 bases, and 7 bases had no gene match. Germline values: CDR1 SGHDN, CDR2 FVKESK. The CDR3 sequence is 15 residues long. CDR3 sequence: CASSQTGGRWEKLFF. The DNA for the CDR3 is TGTGCCAGCAGCCAGACAGGGGGGCGGTGGGAAAAACTGTTTTTT.

This clonotype has only a few counts. V is TRBV11-2 and J is TRBJ2-2; 8 bases align to TRBD1. This CDR3 has 15 residues. J was trimmed by 6 bases and V by 4 bases; bases with no gene match: 7. The V gene's germline CDR1 is SGHAT and CDR2 FQNNGV. The CDR3 bases are TGTGCCAGCAGCTATCCGGGACAGGCGGCCGGGGAGCTGTTTTTT. Its protein is CASSYPGQAAGELFF.